This T cell receptor beta chain was observed in a study of T-cell memory formation after mild COVID-19. The count of this clonotype is one. Germline lookup yields CDR1 MNHEY and CDR2 SVGEGT. This CDR3 spans 14 amino acids. The ends were cut back, 3 bases at V and 1 base at J, with 9 bases in the middle. TCRdb recomputed calls from the 5' RACE reads with MiXCR, one row per CDR3 protein. The table includes some 88,000 distinct CDR3 sequences, 20% to 30% detected once. Sequencing was performed on PBMCs or a T cell subset sorted from them (not recorded which). This sequence was found in a man between 18 and 29 years old who had mild COVID-19 (a few samples of this study predate the infection). Cell type and time point are not known. The gene calls are TRBV6-2 or TRBV6-3 and TRBJ1-1; D perhaps matches TRBD1 (6 bases). The CDR3 DNA is TGTGCCAGCAGTTATTGGACAGAGAACACTGAAGCTTTCTTT. Translation gives CASSYWTENTEAFF.